This T cell receptor (beta chain) was profiled in a study of blood T cell repertoires in COVID-19. Study-wide background: Specimens from acute and convalescent COVID-19 originated in the United States, Italy and Spain. In each case, the material was cDNA or gDNA derived from T cells, B-cell-depleted T cells, or PBMCs.

Original analysis: Reference gene primer amplification in the assay estimated nucleated cell counts. The protocol was immunoSEQ multiplex PCR, while the TCRdb copy is restricted to in-frame clones and leaves out a portion. V, J and clone size are those of that table, while D and trimming were read from the DNA. The data contain 90,000 to 150,000 clones, more than 80% of them singletons. V lost 4 bases and J lost 2, with 24 bases in between. Germline V gives CDR1 SGHTS, CDR2 YDEGEE. This CDR3 has 19 amino acids. This clone occurred once. The sequenced sample consisted of peripheral blood. The sequence was obtained from a human donor in a cohort sampled during active COVID-19. The chain carries TRBV5-8 and TRBJ1-4, with a tentative D call TRBD1 (6 bases). The CDR3, as DNA: TGTGCCAGCAGCATAATCCCTCCCTTTGTGGGGGCCACTAATGAAAAACTGTTTTTT. It translates to CASSIIPPFVGATNEKLFF.